This entry lists 13 T cell receptor beta chains sequenced from one sample in a study of identical twins. In TCRdb, the 5' RACE reads were re-called with MiXCR into one record per CDR3 protein. The sample consists of 500,000 to 550,000 distinct CDR3 sequences, roughly a fifth of them appearing once. These data were also filed under a second study, of T cells expressing NK-cell markers.

Sequenced material: CD4+ T cells sorted from blood. The receptor source for this set is a woman between 18 and 29 years old in good health.

V and J are TRBV5-1 and TRBJ2-3; maybe TRBD2 (6 bases). Germline V lookup: CDR1 SGHRS, CDR2 YFSETQ. V lost 3 bases, J lost 6 bases, and 20 bases lay in between. CDR3 size: 16 residues. In DNA, the CDR3 is TGCGCCAGCAGCTCCAAAAACGGGAGCCCCCGGGATACGCAGTATTTT. This encodes CASSSKNGSPRDTQYF. Full variable domain (missing parts from reference TRBV5-1 and TRBJ2-3): KAGVTQTPRYLIKTRGQQVTLSCSPISGHRSVSWYQQTPGQGLQFLFEYFSETQRNKGNFPGRFSGRQFSNSRSEMNVSTLELGDSALYLCASSSKNGSPRDTQYFGPGTRLTVL.

The chain couples TRBV15 to TRBJ2-7; perhaps TRBD2 as D (6 bases). V lost 5 bases to trimming and J lost 6 bases, with 14 bases between them. CDR1 LNHNV and CDR2 YYDKDF come from the germline V gene (reference sequence). The CDR3 loop spans 13 amino acids. In DNA, the CDR3 is TGTGCCACCAGCTCCCATGCCGGGGGCGAGCAGTACTTC. Translating it yields CATSSHAGGEQYF. Complete variable domain (other parts from reference TRBV15 and TRBJ2-7): DAMVIQNPRYQVTQFGKPVTLSCSQTLNHNVMYWYQQKSSQAPKLLFHYYDKDFNNEADTPDNFQSRRPNTSFCFLDIRSPGLGDTAMYLCATSSHAGGEQYFGPGTRLTVT.

The J gene is TRBJ2-5, the V gene TRBV10-3; D unresolved. This CDR3 spans 13 amino acids. Trimming stripped 1 base from V and 5 bases from J, with 8 bases between. Germline V gene lookup returns CDR1 ENHRY and CDR2 SYGVKD. As DNA, the CDR3 is TGTGCCATCAGTGAGTGGGCTGGGGAGACCCAGTACTTC. Residues: CAISEWAGETQYF.

CDR3 in DNA: TGCAGTGCCGGGGGGACAGGGCGCTTTAATGAAAAACTGTTTTTT. Amino acid sequence: CSAGGTGRFNEKLFF. The chain has TRBV20-1 and TRBJ1-4, with TRBD1 identical over 9 bases. The J segment lost 4 bases and the V segment lost 6 bases, leaving 9 bases of the junction unmatched. The CDR3 covers 15 residues. Germline V lookup: CDR1 DFQATT, CDR2 SNEGSKA (reference sequence).

J is TRBJ2-5 and V is TRBV5-6; 7 nucleotides agree with TRBD2. CDR3 size: 15 residues. V trimming: 0 bases; J trimming: 1 base; junction bases outside the gene matches: 3. The germline V gene encodes CDR1 SGHDT and CDR2 YYEEEE. CDR3 loop: CASSLVGGLQETQYF. The CDR3 coding sequence is TGTGCCAGCAGCTTGGTGGGAGGGCTCCAAGAGACCCAGTACTTC.

This chain joins TRBV20-1 and TRBJ1-2, with D hard to call. CDR3 size: 11 residues. Between the trimmed V and J ends, which lost 5 bases and 3 bases, there was a span of 7 bases. Per the germline V gene, CDR1 is DFQATT and CDR2 is SNEGSKA (reference sequence). CDR3 in amino acids: CSAAYHYGYTF. Here the CDR3 DNA reads TGCAGTGCTGCCTATCACTATGGCTACACCTTC.

This clonotype was seen a handful of times. The chain is built from TRBV3-1 and TRBJ2-7, with D perhaps TRBD1 or TRBD2 (6 bases each). This CDR3 has 13 amino acids. Germline V CDR1 and CDR2: LGHDT, YNNKEL (reference sequence). V was clipped by 2 bases and J by 5 bases, with 10 bases between them. CDR3 nucleotide sequence: TGTGCCAGCAGCCAACCTGGGGGGCACGAGCAGTACTTC. It is translated as CASSQPGGHEQYF.

Only a few counts were recorded for this clonotype. The rearrangement joins TRBV29-1 to TRBJ1-1; D uncertain. Germline lookup yields CDR1 SQVTM and CDR2 ANQGSEA. V lost 4 bases to trimming and J lost 0 bases, with 6 bases between them. This CDR3 has 12 residues. The CDR3 coding sequence is TGCAGCGTTGGATTTATGAACACTGAAGCTTTCTTT. Its protein is CSVGFMNTEAFF.

This clonotype occurred a few times. The chain is built from TRBV20-1 and TRBJ2-1; TRBD1 is a possible D gene (5 bases). V dropped 3 bases and J dropped 3 bases, with 12 bases sitting between them. The CDR3 is 14 amino acids. The V gene's germline CDR1 is DFQATT and CDR2 SNEGSKA (reference sequence). The CDR3 sequence is CSARGRSLYNEQFF. The CDR3 region has the DNA TGCAGTGCTAGGGGGCGCTCCCTCTACAATGAGCAGTTCTTC.

This clonotype has more than one count but fewer than ten. The chain couples TRBV20-1 to TRBJ2-7; 10 bases fit TRBD1. The length of the CDR3 is 14 residues. Germline V lookup: CDR1 DFQATT, CDR2 SNEGSKA (reference sequence). V lost 4 bases, J lost 1 base, and 4 bases stayed unmatched. The CDR3, as DNA: TGCAGTGCTACCGGGGACAGGGGATCCTACGAGCAGTACTTC. Protein: CSATGDRGSYEQYF.

This clonotype was found a few times. The gene calls are TRBV5-6 and TRBJ2-7; TRBD1 agrees at 8 bases. Germline CDR1 and CDR2: SGHDT and YYEEEE. J lost 7 bases, V lost 5 bases, and 11 bases had no gene match. The CDR3 runs 14 residues. The chain's CDR3 is CASRKTGEKVEQYF. In DNA form, the CDR3 reads TGTGCCAGCAGGAAGACAGGGGAAAAAGTGGAGCAGTACTTC.

This clonotype was counted between two and nine times. This rearrangement joins TRBV6-5 to TRBJ2-1; D possibly corresponds to TRBD2 (7 bases). The V end lost 3 bases, the J end lost 8 bases, and 14 bases lay between the germline ends. The germline V gene has CDR1 MNHEY and CDR2 SVGAGI. The CDR3 contains 14 residues. The CDR3 region is CASSYSTGRDEQFF. DNA for the CDR3: TGTGCCAGCAGTTATTCTACAGGGAGGGATGAGCAGTTCTTC.

This clonotype was observed at least ten times. The chain employs TRBV5-1 and TRBJ2-2; the match to TRBD2 covers 8 bases. J was trimmed by 2 bases and V by 1 base; bases with no gene match: 4. The germline gives CDR1 SGHRS, CDR2 YFSETQ. The CDR3 is 16 residues long. The CDR3, as DNA: TGCGCCAGCAGCTTGAGTAGCGGGACTAACACCGGGGAGCTGTTTTTT. Protein: CASSLSSGTNTGELFF.